The present T cell receptor (beta chain) was sequenced within a study of blood T cell repertoires in COVID-19. Profiled with immunoSEQ multiplex PCR; TCRdb holds only in-frame clones, not every one. In the table there are 130,000 or so clones, roughly 80% of which are singletons. The V gene lost 3 bases and the J gene lost 2 bases, with 15 bases spanning the gap. The CDR3 spans 16 residues. In germline, CDR1 is SGHTS, CDR2 YDEGEE. The chain carries TRBV5-8 and TRBJ1-5; D unresolved. The sequence came from a woman aged 80 or older with acute or convalescent COVID-19. The sample taken for sequencing was peripheral blood. The CDR3 loop is CASSSAGQMRNQPQHF. The CDR3 DNA is TGTGCCAGCAGCTCCGCTGGGCAGATGCGCAATCAGCCCCAGCATTTT.